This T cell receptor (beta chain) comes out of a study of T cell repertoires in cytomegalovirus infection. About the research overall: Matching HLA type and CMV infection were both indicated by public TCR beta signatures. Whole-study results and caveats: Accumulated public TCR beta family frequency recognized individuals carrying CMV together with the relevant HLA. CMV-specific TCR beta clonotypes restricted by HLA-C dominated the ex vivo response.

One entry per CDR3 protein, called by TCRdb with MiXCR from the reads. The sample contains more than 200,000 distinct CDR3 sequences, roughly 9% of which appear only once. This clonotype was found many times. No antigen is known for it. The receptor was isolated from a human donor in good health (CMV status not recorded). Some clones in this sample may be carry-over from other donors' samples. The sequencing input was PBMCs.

The CDR3 nucleotides read TGTGCCAGCAGCCAGGACAGGGGGAACACAGATACGCAGTATTTT. Its protein product is CASSQDRGNTDTQYF. The chain combines TRBV7-2 with TRBJ2-3, with 10 bases aligning to TRBD1. The V gene's germline CDR1 is SGHTA and CDR2 FQGNSA. The CDR3 has 15 residues. Trimming cost V 5 bases and J 2 bases; bases outside gene matches: 4.